This T cell receptor beta chain emerged from a study of blood T cell repertoires in COVID-19. Study-level information: COVID-19 samples from acute and convalescent phases originated in the United States, Italy and Spain. PBMCs, B-cell-depleted T cells, or T cells were the source of the cDNA or gDNA that made up the material.

In the original workflow: Estimation of nucleated cell counts relied on the amplification of reference gene primers. Only in-frame clones appear in the TCRdb table, and some are missing; sequencing was by immunoSEQ multiplex PCR. D and trimming were read from the DNA, whereas the V and J calls and clone size are those reported in that table. The table records tens of thousands of clones, under 95% of them present only once. Trimming cost V 6 bases and J 5 bases; bases outside gene matches: 12. The CDR3 covers 16 residues. The germline V gene has CDR1 SGHVS and CDR2 FQNEAQ. This clonotype was obtained from a man between 45 and 60 years old with acute or convalescent COVID-19. The specimen was peripheral blood. The J gene is TRBJ2-7, the V gene TRBV7-8; TRBD1 matches 11 bases. The CDR3 coding sequence is TGTGCCAGCAGGGCCACCGGGACAGGGGGATTTGACGAGCAGTACTTC. It specifies CASRATGTGGFDEQYF. Variable domain in full (rest from reference TRBV7-8 and TRBJ2-7): GAGVSQSPRYKVAKRGQDVALRCDPISGHVSLFWYQQALGQGPEFLTYFQNEAQLDKSGLPSDRFFAERPEGSVSTLKIQRTQQEDSAVYLCASRATGTGGFDEQYFGPGTRLTVT.